This entry concerns a single T cell receptor beta chain. Its antigen is unknown. These data originate in a study of cytomegalovirus exposure and HLA in healthy donors. Produced via immunoSEQ multiplex PCR; TCRdb's table is partial and in-frame only. The data show 100,000 to 150,000 clones, around 94% seen once. Study-wide findings and caveats: In vitro experiments confirmed that a few CMV-associated chains were specific for CMV antigens. Altogether, 150 to 200 TCR beta chains were recorded as cytomegalovirus-associated.

Separate from the approximately 670-subject first cohort was the roughly 120-subject validation cohort, to which the donors belonged. Germline CDR1 reads KGHSH; CDR2 reads LQKENI. J gave up 0 bases and V 5 bases, and 6 bases lay outside the gene matches. This CDR3 is built from 16 residues. This chain uses TRBV18 with TRBJ1-3; 8 bases fit TRBD1. This receptor was obtained from a woman between 18 and 29 years old in good health and CMV-seronegative. Sequences were obtained from PBMCs. DNA for the CDR3: TGTGCCAGCTCATCTGGACAGGGACGCTCTGGAAACACCATATATTTT. The encoded protein is CASSSGQGRSGNTIYF.